This TCR beta chain was identified in a study of blood T cell repertoires in COVID-19. In the study's own analysis: Researchers report that nucleated cell counts were estimated from reference gene primer amplification. Data came from immunoSEQ multiplex PCR; TCRdb stores just in-frame clones and leaves some out. D and trimming were read from the DNA, whereas the V and J calls and clone size are those reported in that table. The sample consists of 50,000 or so clones, 86% of them appearing once. V was pared by 1 base and J by 10 bases, with 17 bases between. Germline CDR1 MNHNS, CDR2 SASEGT. The CDR3 totals 15 residues. This clone was observed a few times.

The chain links TRBV6-1 to TRBJ1-5; a weak D match, TRBD1 (5 bases). Sequences were obtained from peripheral blood. The clonotype was recovered from an elderly woman with acute or convalescent COVID-19. CDR3 coding DNA: TGTGCCAGCAGTGAAGAGGGGACGGCAGGGACTCCCCAGCATTTT. Its translation: CASSEEGTAGTPQHF.